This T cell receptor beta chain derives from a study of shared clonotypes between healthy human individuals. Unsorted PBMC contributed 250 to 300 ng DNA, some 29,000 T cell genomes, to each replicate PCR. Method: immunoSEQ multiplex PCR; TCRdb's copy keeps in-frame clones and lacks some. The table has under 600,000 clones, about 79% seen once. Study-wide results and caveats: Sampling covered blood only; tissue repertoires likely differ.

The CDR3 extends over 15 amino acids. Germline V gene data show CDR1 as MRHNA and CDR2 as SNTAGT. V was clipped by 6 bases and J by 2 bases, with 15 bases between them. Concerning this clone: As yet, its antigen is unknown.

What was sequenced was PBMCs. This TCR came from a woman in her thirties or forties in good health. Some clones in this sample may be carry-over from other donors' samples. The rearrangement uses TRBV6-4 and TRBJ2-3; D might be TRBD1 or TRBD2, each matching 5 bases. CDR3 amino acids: CASSQTEGSTDTQYF. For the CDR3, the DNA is TGTGCCAGCAGCCAGACAGAGGGATCCACAGATACGCAGTATTTT.